This T cell receptor beta chain was captured in a study of shared clonotypes between healthy human individuals. For the study at large: Each donor's CD8 memory used one plate, CD8 naive two, each CD4 subset three. Notes on the study in general: Sharing across four donors was highest in naive CD4 (around 5%) and lowest in memory CD8 (approximately 0.4%). Memory subsets generally showed lower estimated richness than naive subsets.

Naive CD4+ cells were CD45RA-selected; the remaining cells were memory. Sequencing used immunoSEQ multiplex PCR; TCRdb keeps in-frame clones, though not all of them. The table shows about a million clones, with approximately 75% occurring only once. Worth noting for this clone: What it recognizes is unknown.

This CDR3 has 13 amino acids. Trimming shortened V by 2 bases and J by 3 bases, and 9 bases separated the two germline ends. Germline values: CDR1 SGHNT, CDR2 YYREEE (reference sequence). The gene calls are TRBV5-4 and TRBJ2-7, with unresolved D. Input material: memory CD4+ T cells from PBMCs. Subset described: CD45RA-negative fraction. The receptor's source is a man aged 18 to 29 in good health. Some clones in this sample may be carry-over from other donors' samples. CDR3 sequence: CASSFYGFYEQYF. The CDR3 nucleotides read TGTGCCAGCAGCTTTTACGGGTTCTACGAGCAGTACTTC.